A single sample is the source of the 8 T cell receptor beta chains below, sequenced in a study of blood T cell repertoires in COVID-19. Some clones are missing from TCRdb's copy, which holds only in-frame ones; the method was immunoSEQ multiplex PCR. The table has just over 300,000 clones, 85% to 90% seen once; the top ten hold roughly 4%. The material sequenced was PBMCs or T cells enriched from blood (not recorded which). These TCRs come from a man aged 25 to 40 who had recovered from COVID-19.

This clone appeared a few times. J is TRBJ1-1 and V is TRBV5-5; D is unresolved. The CDR3 sequence is 16 residues long. In germline, CDR1 is SGHKS, CDR2 YYEKEE (reference sequence). V gave up 2 bases and J gave up 0 bases, with 14 bases separating them. CDR3 nucleotide sequence: TGTGCCAGCAGCTTTTCTCACAGCTTGATGAACACTGAAGCTTTCTTT. This codes for CASSFSHSLMNTEAFF.

The V and J genes are TRBV2 and TRBJ2-7; D is perhaps TRBD2 (6 bases). CDR1 and CDR2 from the germline V gene are SNHLY and FYNNEI. The length of the CDR3 is 14 residues. V lost 8 bases and J lost 1, with 15 bases in between. CDR3 loop: CASEATGESYEQYF. The CDR3 DNA reads TGTGCCAGCGAGGCGACGGGAGAGTCCTACGAGCAGTACTTC.

Only a few counts were recorded for this clone. J is TRBJ1-1 and V is TRBV5-1, with D hard to call. The CDR3 spans 14 residues. Trimming left V 2 bases short and J 2 bases short, with 10 bases between. CDR1 SGHRS and CDR2 YFSETQ come from the germline V gene. CDR3 loop: CASSFDRGNTEAFF. The CDR3 DNA is TGCGCCAGCAGCTTCGACCGGGGAAACACTGAAGCTTTCTTT.

The chain uses TRBV4-2 and TRBJ1-4; D is uncertain. Per the germline V gene, CDR1 is LGHNA and CDR2 is YNFKEQ. The CDR3 loop spans 16 amino acids. Trimming took 0 bases from V and 8 from J, leaving 16 bases between them. The CDR3 DNA reads TGTGCCAGCAGCCAAGATGGTAGGAGTAGTAACGAAAAACTGTTTTTT. Protein sequence: CASSQDGRSSNEKLFF.

This clone came up once. Here the CDR3 reads CASSWGTGGVQGGYTF. The CDR3 DNA reads as TGCGCCAGCAGTTGGGGGACAGGGGGCGTTCAGGGTGGCTACACCTTC. The chain couples TRBV10-2 to TRBJ1-2; 12 positions match TRBD1. With 5 bases clipped from V and 7 bases from J, the junction kept 11 bases outside the gene matches. The CDR3 spans 16 residues. Germline CDR1 WSHSY, CDR2 SAAADI.

The chain combines TRBV7-9 with TRBJ2-3; D ambiguous. The V gene's germline CDR1 is SEHNR and CDR2 FQNEAQ (reference sequence). V lost 1 base to trimming and J lost 3 bases, with 8 bases between them. There are 14 residues in the CDR3. CDR3 in amino acids: CASSLGGRTDTQYF. The CDR3 nucleotides read TGTGCCAGCAGCTTAGGTGGCAGAACAGATACGCAGTATTTT.

The V and J genes are TRBV27 and TRBJ2-7; TRBD1 matches 10 bases. Trimming at V came to 5 bases and at J to 7 bases, leaving 8 bases not matched to a gene. There are 14 residues in the CDR3. CDR1 MNHEY and CDR2 SMNVEV come from the germline V gene (reference sequence). The CDR3 sequence is CASSPRQGASEQYF. The CDR3 DNA follows: TGTGCCAGCAGTCCACGACAGGGGGCGAGTGAGCAGTACTTC.

The V call is TRBV27, the J call TRBJ1-2, with D possibly TRBD1 on 5 matching bases. The CDR3 sequence is 15 residues long. The V end was cut by 7 bases, the J end by 8 bases, with 23 bases between. Germline-derived CDR1 and CDR2 are MNHEY and SMNVEV (reference sequence). CDR3 protein: CASTLTLGGSDGYTF. CDR3 nucleotide sequence: TGTGCCAGCACTTTGACCCTGGGGGGTTCTGACGGCTACACCTTC.